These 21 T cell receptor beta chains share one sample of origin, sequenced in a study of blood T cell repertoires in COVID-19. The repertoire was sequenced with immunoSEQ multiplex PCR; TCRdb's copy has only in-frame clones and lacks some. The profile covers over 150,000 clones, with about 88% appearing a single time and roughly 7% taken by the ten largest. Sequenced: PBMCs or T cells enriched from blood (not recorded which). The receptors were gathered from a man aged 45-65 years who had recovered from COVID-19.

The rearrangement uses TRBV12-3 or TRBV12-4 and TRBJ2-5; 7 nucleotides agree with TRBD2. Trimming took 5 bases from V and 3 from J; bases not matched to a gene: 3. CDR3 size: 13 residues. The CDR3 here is CASSLSGEETQYF. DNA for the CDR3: TGTGCCAGCAGTCTCAGCGGGGAAGAGACCCAGTACTTC.

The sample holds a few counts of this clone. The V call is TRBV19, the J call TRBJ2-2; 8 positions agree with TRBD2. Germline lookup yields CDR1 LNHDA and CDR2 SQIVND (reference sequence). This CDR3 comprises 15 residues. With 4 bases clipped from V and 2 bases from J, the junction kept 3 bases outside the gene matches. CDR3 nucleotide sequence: TGTGCCAGTAGTACCGGGACTAGTAACACCGGGGAGCTGTTTTTT. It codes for CASSTGTSNTGELFF.

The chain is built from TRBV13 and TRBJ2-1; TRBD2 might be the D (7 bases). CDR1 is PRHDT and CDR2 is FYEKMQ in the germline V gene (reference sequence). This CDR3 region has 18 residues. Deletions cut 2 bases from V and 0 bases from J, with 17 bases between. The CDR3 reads CASSLFRGSGPSYNEQFF. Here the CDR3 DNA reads TGTGCCAGCAGCTTATTCAGGGGTAGCGGGCCCTCCTACAATGAGCAGTTCTTC.

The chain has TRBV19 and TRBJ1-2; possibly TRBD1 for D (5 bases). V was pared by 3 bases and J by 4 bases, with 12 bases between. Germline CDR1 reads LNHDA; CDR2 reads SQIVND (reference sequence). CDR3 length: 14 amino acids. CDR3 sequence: CASSIDRLSYGYTF. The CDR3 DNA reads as TGTGCCAGTAGTATCGACAGATTGAGCTATGGCTACACCTTC.

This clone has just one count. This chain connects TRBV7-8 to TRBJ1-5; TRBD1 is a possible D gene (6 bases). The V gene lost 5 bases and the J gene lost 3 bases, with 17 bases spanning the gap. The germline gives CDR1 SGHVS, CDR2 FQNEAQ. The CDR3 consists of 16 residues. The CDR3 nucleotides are TGTGCCAGCAGCCCCTGGAGGGGGGGACCCAATCAGCCCCAGCATTTT. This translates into CASSPWRGGPNQPQHF.

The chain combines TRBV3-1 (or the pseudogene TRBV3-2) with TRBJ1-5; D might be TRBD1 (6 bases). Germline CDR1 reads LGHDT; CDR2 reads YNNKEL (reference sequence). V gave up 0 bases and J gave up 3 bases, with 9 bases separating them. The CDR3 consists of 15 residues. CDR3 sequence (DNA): TGTGCCAGCAGCCAAGACAGGGGAGACAATCAGCCCCAGCATTTT. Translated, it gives CASSQDRGDNQPQHF.

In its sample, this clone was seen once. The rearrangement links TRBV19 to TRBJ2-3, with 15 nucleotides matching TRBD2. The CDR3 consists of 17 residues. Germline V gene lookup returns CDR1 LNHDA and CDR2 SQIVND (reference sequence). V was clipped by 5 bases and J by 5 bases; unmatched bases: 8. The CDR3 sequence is CASSSRTSGGALDTQYF. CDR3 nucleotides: TGTGCCAGTAGTTCCAGGACTAGCGGGGGGGCATTAGATACGCAGTATTTT.

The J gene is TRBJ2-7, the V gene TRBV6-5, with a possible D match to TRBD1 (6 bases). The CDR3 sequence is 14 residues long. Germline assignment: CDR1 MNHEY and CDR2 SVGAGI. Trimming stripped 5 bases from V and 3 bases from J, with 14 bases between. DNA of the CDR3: TGTGCCAGCAGTCCACAGGGTACTGACTACGAGCAGTACTTC. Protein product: CASSPQGTDYEQYF.

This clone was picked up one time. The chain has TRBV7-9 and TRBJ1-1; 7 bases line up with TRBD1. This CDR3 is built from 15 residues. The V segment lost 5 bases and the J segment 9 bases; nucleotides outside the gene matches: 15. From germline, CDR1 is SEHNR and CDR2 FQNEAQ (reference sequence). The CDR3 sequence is CASSPFRDRAVKAFF. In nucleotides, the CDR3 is TGTGCCAGCAGCCCCTTTCGAGACAGGGCGGTGAAAGCTTTCTTT.

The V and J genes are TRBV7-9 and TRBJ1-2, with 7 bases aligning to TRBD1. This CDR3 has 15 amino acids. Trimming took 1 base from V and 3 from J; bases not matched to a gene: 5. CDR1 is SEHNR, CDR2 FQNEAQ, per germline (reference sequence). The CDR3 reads CASSLELGQYYGYTF. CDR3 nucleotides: TGTGCCAGCAGCTTAGAGCTGGGACAGTACTATGGCTACACCTTC.

Here the CDR3 DNA reads TGTGCCAGCAAAGAGACAGGGATGAACTATGGCTACACCTTC. Translated: CASKETGMNYGYTF. This rearrangement joins TRBV6-5 to TRBJ1-2, with 7 nucleotides matching TRBD1. Germline loops: CDR1 MNHEY, CDR2 SVGAGI. The CDR3 is 14 amino acids. Unmatched junction bases numbered 7, after V lost 7 bases and J lost 2 bases.

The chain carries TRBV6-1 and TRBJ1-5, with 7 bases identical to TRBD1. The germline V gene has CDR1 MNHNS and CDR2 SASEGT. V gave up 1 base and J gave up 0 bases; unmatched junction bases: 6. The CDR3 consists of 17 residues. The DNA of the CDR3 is TGTGCCAGCAGTGAAGGGGTAGGGGGCGATAGCAATCAGCCCCAGCATTTT. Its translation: CASSEGVGGDSNQPQHF.

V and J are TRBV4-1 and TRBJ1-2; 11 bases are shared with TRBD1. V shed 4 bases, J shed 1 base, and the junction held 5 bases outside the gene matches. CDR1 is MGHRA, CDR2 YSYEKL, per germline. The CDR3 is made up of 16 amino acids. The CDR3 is CASSRTGTGGNYGYTF. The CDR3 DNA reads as TGCGCCAGCAGCCGCACCGGGACAGGGGGTAACTATGGCTACACCTTC.

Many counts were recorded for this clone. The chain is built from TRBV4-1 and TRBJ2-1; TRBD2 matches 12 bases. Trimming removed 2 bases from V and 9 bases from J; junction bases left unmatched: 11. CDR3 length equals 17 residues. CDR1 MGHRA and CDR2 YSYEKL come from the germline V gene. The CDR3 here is CASSQWFPASGGGEQFF. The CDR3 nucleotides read TGCGCCAGCAGCCAATGGTTTCCGGCTAGCGGGGGGGGTGAGCAGTTCTTC.

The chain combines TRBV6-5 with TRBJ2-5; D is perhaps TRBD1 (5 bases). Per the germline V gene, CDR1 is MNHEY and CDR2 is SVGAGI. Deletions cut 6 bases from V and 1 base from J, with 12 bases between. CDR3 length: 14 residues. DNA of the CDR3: TGTGCCAGCAGGGTGACAGTCCTCCAAGAGACCCAGTACTTC. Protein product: CASRVTVLQETQYF.

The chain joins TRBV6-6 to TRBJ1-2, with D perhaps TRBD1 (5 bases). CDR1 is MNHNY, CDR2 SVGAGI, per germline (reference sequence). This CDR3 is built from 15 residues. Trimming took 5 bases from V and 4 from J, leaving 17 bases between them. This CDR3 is CASSLRRGGAYGYTF. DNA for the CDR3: TGTGCCAGCAGTCTCCGGCGGGGGGGAGCCTATGGCTACACCTTC.

CDR3 DNA sequence: TGTGCCAGCAGCACCGACAGGGGAAACACTGAAGCTTTCTTT. Its translation is CASSTDRGNTEAFF. The chain recombines TRBV5-5 with TRBJ1-1; 8 bases match TRBD1. V was pared by 4 bases and J by 2 bases, with 4 bases of the junction left unmatched. The CDR3 sequence is 14 residues long. Germline lookup yields CDR1 SGHKS and CDR2 YYEKEE (reference sequence).

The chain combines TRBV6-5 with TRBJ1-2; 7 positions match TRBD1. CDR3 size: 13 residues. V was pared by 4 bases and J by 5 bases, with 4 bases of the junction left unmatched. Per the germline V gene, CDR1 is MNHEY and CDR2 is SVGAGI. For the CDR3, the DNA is TGTGCCAGCAGTTGGGGACAGACTTATGGCTACACCTTC. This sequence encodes CASSWGQTYGYTF.

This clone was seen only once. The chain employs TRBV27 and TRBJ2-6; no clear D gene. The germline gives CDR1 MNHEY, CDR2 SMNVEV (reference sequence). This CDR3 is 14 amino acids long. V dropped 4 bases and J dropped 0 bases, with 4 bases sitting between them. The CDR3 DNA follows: TGTGCCAGCAGTTATTACTCTGGGGCCAACGTCCTGACTTTC. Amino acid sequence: CASSYYSGANVLTF.

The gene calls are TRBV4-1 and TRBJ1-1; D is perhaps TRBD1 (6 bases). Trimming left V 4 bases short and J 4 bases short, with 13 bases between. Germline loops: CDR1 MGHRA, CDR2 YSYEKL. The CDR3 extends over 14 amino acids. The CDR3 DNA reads TGCGCCAGCAGCCGCGTGCAGGGGAGCACTGAAGCTTTCTTT. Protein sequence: CASSRVQGSTEAFF.

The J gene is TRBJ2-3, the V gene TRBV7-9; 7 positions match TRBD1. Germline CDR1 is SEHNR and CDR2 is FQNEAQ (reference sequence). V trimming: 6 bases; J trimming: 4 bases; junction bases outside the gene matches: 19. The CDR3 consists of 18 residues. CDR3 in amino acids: CASRRTTQGLTGSDTQYF. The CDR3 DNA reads TGTGCCAGCAGAAGAACCACACAGGGGTTAACTGGGTCAGATACGCAGTATTTT.